Listed here is a single T cell receptor beta chain. Trimming removed 3 bases at V and 1 base at J, with 16 bases between. This CDR3 has 16 amino acids. The germline CDR1 and CDR2 sequences are SGHNT and YYREEE (reference sequence). This sample stems from a study of blood T cell repertoires in COVID-19. Produced via immunoSEQ multiplex PCR; TCRdb's table is partial and in-frame only. In the table there are under 110,000 clones, 75% to 85% of which are singletons. The chain has TRBV5-4 and TRBJ1-1; perhaps TRBD1 as D (5 bases). Specimen: peripheral blood. This TCR was sampled from a man older than 75 with COVID-19, enrolled during active disease. The DNA for the CDR3 is TGTGCCAGCAGCTCCGGCACGGGGGGTGGGAACACTGAAGCTTTCTTT. Protein sequence: CASSSGTGGGNTEAFF.